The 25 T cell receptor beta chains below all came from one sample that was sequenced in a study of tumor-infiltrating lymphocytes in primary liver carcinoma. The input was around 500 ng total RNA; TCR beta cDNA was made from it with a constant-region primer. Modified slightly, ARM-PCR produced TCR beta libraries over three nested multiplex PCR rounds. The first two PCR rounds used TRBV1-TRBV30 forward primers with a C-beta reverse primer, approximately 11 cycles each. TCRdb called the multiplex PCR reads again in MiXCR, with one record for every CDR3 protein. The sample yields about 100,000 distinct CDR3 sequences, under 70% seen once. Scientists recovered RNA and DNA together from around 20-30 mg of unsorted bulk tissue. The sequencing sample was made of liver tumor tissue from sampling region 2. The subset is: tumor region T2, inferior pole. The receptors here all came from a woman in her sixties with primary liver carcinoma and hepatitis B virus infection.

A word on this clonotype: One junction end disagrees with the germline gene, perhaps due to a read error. CDR3 nucleotide sequence: TGCGCCAGCAGCCGCGGAATCTCTGGGGTCACTGAAGCTTCCTTT. Translated, it gives CASSRGISGVTEASF. V is TRBV4-1 and J is TRBJ1-1; D uncertain. The CDR3 is made up of 15 amino acids. CDR1 is MGHRA, CDR2 YSYEKL, per germline.

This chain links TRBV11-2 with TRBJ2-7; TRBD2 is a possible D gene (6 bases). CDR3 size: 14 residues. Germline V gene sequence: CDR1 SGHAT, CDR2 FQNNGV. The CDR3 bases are TGTACTAGCAGCTTTGGGGTAGCTAGTTACGAGCAGTACTTC. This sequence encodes CTSSFGVASYEQYF.

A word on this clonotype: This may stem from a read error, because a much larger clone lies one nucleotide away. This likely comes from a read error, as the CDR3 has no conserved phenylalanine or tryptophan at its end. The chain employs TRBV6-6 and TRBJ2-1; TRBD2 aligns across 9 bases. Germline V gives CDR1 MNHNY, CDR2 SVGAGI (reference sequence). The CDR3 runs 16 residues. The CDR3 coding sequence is TGTGGCAGCACCCCCGGCGGGAGGGCCGTAATCAATGAGCAGTTCTAC. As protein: CGSTPGGRAVINEQFY.

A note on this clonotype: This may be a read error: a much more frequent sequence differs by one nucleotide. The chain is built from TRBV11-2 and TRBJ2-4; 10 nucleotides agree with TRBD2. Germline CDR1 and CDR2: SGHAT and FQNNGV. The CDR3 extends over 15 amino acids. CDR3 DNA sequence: TGTGCCAGCAGCTCCCAACAAGCGGGAGGGAACATTCGGTACTTC. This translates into CASSSQQAGGNIRYF.

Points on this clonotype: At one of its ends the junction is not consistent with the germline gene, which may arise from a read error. The CDR3 sequence: CVSSGGTGTYYGYTF. The CDR3 nucleotides read TGTGTCAGCAGTGGAGGGACAGGAACCTACTATGGCTACACCTTC. The V gene is TRBV6-1, the J gene TRBJ1-2; 8 nucleotides align to TRBD1. Germline CDR1 MNHNS, CDR2 SASEGT. The CDR3 spans 15 residues.

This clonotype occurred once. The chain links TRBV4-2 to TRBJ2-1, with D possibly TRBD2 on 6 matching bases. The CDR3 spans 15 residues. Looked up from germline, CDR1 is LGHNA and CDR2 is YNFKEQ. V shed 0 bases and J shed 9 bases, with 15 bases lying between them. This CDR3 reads CASSQDRTNRSEQFF. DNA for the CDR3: TGTGCCAGCAGCCAAGATAGGACTAACCGCAGTGAGCAGTTCTTC.

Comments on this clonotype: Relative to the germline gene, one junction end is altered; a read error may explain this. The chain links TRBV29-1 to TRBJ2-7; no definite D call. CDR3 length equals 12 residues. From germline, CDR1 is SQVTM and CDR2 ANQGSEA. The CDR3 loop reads CSVEEKSREQYF. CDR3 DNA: TGCAGTGTTGAAGAGAAAAGTAGGGAGCAGTACTTC.

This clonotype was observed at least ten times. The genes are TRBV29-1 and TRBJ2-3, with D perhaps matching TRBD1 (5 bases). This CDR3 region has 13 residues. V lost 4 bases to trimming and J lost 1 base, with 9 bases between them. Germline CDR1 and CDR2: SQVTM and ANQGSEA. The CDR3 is CSVAVTGTDTQYF. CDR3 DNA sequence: TGCAGCGTTGCGGTGACAGGCACAGATACGCAGTATTTT.

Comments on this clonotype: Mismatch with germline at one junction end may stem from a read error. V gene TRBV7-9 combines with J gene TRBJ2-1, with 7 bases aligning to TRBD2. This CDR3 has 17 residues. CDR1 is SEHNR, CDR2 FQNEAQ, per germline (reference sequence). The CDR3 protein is CASSLGGRGSSYNEQLF. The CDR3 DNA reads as TGCGCCAGCAGCTTAGGTGGGCGCGGGAGCTCCTACAATGAGCAGCTCTTC.

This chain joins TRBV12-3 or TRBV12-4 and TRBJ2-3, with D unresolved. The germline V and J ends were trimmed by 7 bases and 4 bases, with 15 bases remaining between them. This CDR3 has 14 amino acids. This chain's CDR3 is CASNFWSLSDTQYF. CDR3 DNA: TGTGCCAGCAATTTTTGGTCATTATCAGATACGCAGTATTTT.

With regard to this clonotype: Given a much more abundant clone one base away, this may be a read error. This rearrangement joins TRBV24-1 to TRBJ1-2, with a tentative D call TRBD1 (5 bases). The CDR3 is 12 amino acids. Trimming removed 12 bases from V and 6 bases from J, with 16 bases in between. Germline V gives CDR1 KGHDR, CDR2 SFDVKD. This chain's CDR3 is CALDSGAHGYTF. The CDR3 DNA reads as TGTGCCCTCGACTCCGGGGCCCATGGCTACACCTTC.

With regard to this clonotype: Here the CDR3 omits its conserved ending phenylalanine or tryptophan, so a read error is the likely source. The CDR3 nucleotides read TGTGCCAGTGGACCGAGCCTTGACACCGGGGAGCTGTTTTTA. Amino acid sequence: CASGPSLDTGELFL. This chain links TRBV11-1 with TRBJ2-2; no firm D call. The CDR3 spans 14 residues. The ends were cut back, 9 bases at V and 3 bases at J, with 14 bases in the middle. CDR1 is SGHAT and CDR2 is FQDESV in the germline V gene (reference sequence).

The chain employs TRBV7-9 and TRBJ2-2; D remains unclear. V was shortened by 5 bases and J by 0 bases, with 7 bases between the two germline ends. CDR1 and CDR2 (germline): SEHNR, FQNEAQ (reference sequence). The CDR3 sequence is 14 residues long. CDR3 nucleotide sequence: TGTGCCAGCAGCCCCCGGGCGAACACCGGGGAGCTGTTTTTT. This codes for CASSPRANTGELFF.

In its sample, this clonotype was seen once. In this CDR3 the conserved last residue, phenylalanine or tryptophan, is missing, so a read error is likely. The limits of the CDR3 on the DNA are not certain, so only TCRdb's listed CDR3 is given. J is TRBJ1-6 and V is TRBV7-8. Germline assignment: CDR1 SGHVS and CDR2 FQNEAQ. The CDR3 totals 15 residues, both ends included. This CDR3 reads CASSVRHGPSSPLYL.

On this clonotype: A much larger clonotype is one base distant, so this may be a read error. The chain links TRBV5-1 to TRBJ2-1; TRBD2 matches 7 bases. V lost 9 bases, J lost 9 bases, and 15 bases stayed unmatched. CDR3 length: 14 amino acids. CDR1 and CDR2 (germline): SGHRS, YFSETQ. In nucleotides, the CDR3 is TGCGCCAACAGTCGGGGCCTAGCGGCGGCTGAGCAGTTCTTC. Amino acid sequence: CANSRGLAAAEQFF.

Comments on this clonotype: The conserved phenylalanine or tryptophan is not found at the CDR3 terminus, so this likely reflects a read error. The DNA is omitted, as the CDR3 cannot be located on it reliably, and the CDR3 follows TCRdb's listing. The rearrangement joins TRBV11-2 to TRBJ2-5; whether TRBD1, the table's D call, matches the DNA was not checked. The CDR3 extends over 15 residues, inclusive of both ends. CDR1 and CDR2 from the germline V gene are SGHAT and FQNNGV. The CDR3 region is CASSLTGTGGKIQYV.

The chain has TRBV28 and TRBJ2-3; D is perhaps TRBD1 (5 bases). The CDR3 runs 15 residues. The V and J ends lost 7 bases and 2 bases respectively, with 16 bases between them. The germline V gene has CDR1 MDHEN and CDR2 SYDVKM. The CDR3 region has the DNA TGTGCCAGCACCCTTGACCCCAGGGCCACAGATACGCAGTATTTT. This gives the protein CASTLDPRATDTQYF.

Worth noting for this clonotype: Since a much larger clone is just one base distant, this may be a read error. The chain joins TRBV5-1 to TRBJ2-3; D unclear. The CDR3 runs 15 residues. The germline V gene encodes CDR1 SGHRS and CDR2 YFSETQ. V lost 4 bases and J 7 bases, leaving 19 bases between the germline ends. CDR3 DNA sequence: TGCGCCAGCAGCCGTTACACGGAACCCGCACATACGCAGTATTTT. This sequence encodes CASSRYTEPAHTQYF.

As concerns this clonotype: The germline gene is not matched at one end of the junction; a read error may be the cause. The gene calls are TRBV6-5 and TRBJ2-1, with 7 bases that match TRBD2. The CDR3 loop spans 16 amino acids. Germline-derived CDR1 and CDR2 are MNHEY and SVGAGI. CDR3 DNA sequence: TGTGCCAGCAGCCCACTACCAGCGGGAAGGGGCAATGGGCAGTTCTTC. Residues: CASSPLPAGRGNGQFF.

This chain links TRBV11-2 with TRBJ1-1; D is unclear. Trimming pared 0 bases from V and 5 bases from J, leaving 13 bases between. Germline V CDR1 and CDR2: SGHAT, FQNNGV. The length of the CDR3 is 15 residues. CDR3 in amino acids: CASSLDRGVGTEAFF. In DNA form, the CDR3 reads TGTGCCAGCAGCTTAGATCGGGGAGTAGGAACTGAAGCTTTCTTT.

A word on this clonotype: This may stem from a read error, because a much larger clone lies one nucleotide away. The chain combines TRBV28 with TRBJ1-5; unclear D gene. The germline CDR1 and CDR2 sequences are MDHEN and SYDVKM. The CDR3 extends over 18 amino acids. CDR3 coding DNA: TGTGCCAGCAGTCCCCCCGGAGGAGCCACCTATAGCAATCAGTCCCAGCATTTT. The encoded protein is CASSPPGGATYSNQSQHF. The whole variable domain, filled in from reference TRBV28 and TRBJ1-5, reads DVKVTQSSRYLVKRTGEKVFLECVQDMDHENMFWYRQDPGLGLRLIYFSYDVKMKEKGDIPEGYSVSREKKERFSLILESASTNQTSMYLCASSPPGGATYSNQSQHFGDGTRLSIL.

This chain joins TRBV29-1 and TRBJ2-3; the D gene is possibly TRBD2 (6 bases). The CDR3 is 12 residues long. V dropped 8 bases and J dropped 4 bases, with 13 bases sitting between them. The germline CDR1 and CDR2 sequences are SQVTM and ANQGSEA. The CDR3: CSLVPGADTQYF. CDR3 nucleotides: TGCAGCCTTGTCCCGGGGGCAGATACGCAGTATTTT.

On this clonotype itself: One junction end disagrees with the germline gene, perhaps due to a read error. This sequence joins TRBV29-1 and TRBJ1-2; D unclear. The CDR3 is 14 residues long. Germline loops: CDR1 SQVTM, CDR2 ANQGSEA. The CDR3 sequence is CSVARVTGARGNPF. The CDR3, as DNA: TGCAGCGTTGCCCGGGTGACGGGCGCTCGCGGCAACCCCTTC.

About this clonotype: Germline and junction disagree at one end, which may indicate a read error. This CDR3 is CASSLARGGEKMFF. CDR3 sequence (DNA): TGTGCCAGCAGCTTAGCCAGGGGAGGTGAAAAAATGTTTTTT. The V call is TRBV7-8, the J call TRBJ1-4; possibly TRBD1 for D (6 bases). Germline assignment: CDR1 SGHVS and CDR2 FQNEAQ. The CDR3 has 14 residues.

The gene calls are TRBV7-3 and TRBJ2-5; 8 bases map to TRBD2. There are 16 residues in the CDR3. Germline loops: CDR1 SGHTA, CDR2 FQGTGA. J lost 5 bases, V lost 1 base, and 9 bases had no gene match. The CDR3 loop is CASSLMRAGGVETQYF. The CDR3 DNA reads TGTGCCAGCAGCTTAATGAGGGCGGGAGGTGTGGAGACCCAGTACTTC.